This is a list of T cell receptor beta chains from one sample in a study of blood T cells in healthy people across ages. TCRdb reprocessed the 5' RACE reads via MiXCR and lists one record per CDR3 protein. The table shows approximately 780,000 distinct CDR3 sequences, with roughly 25% occurring only once. These data also formed part of another study, on T cells of mothers and their children.

Sequencing was performed on blood. Receptors originate from a boy between 10 and 17 years old in good health. The CDR3 runs from the conserved cysteine through the conserved F or W. A D gene is named only where the DNA matches it firmly. The size of a clone is reported for some rows only, either as once, few or many, or as a class for expanded clones.

DNA: TGTGCCAGCAGCGTAGAAAGCGGGGCGGCCTACGAGCAGTACTTC
CDR3: CASSVESGAAYEQYF
J: TRBJ2-7
V: TRBV9
D: TRBD2
size: -

DNA: TGTGCCTGGAGGCAGACATCCTACGAGCAGTACTTC
CDR3: CAWRQTSYEQYF
J: TRBJ2-7
V: TRBV30
D: -
size: -

DNA: TGTGCCAGCAGTTTATTAGCCCCGAACACCGGGGAGCTGTTTTTT
CDR3: CASSLLAPNTGELFF
J: TRBJ2-2
V: TRBV27
D: -
size: few

DNA: TGTGCCAGCAGCCAGGGCGGCAGGGGAGCAACCTACGAGCAGTACTTC
CDR3: CASSQGGRGATYEQYF
J: TRBJ2-7
V: TRBV7-9
D: -
size: -

DNA: TGTGCCAGCAGCCCGAATCCGGGGCCCAATTCACCCCTCCACTTT
CDR3: CASSPNPGPNSPLHF
J: TRBJ1-6
V: TRBV12-3/TRBV12-4
D: -
size: -

DNA: TGTGCCAGCAGCGTAGGAAAGGAAGGGAACTATGGCTACACCTTC
CDR3: CASSVGKEGNYGYTF
J: TRBJ1-2
V: TRBV9
D: -
size: -

DNA: TGCAGTGCTAGAGATGTGAGTAATGAAAAACTGTTTTTT
CDR3: CSARDVSNEKLFF
J: TRBJ1-4
V: TRBV20-1
D: -
size: -

DNA: TGTGCCAGCAGCCAAGGGAGCGGGAGTTTCACAGATACGCAGTATTTT
CDR3: CASSQGSGSFTDTQYF
J: TRBJ2-3
V: TRBV14
D: TRBD2
size: few

DNA: TGCAGCGTTGGAGTGGGGACTACGCAGTATTTT
CDR3: CSVGVGTTQYF
J: TRBJ2-3
V: TRBV29-1
D: -
size: -

DNA: TGTGCCAGCAGATACTCGTCAGGGGGCGGGATCGGGGGGAACACCGGGGAGCTGTTTTTT
CDR3: CASRYSSGGGIGGNTGELFF
J: TRBJ2-2
V: TRBV6-5
D: TRBD1
size: -

DNA: TGCAGTGCGCCGGACCGTCTGAGGGAGACCCAGTACTTC
CDR3: CSAPDRLRETQYF
J: TRBJ2-5
V: TRBV20-1
D: -
size: few